This T cell receptor beta chain originates from a study of T cells after yellow fever vaccination. Study-wide points: Weaker, the secondary response had a peak occurring faster, on day 5 versus 15. FACS-sorted repertoires could contain abundant clonotypes contaminating from the bulk population.

Worth noting for this clonotype: Its antigen is not identified.

V was trimmed by 0 bases and J by 0 bases, leaving 6 bases between them. The CDR3 extends over 15 amino acids. Germline V gives CDR1 LGHNA, CDR2 YNFKEQ. Conversion of TCR transcripts into cDNA relied on 5'RACE template switching, which added a universal primer site and UMIs. One entry per CDR3 protein results from TCRdb running MiXCR on the 5' RACE reads. The table records under 200,000 distinct CDR3 sequences, 9.5% to 12% of them present only once. The receptor was derived from a man aged 18-30 years who received the YFV17D yellow fever vaccine. Sample: CD8+ T cells sorted from PBMCs, taken 15 days after the yellow fever booster vaccination. The chain combines TRBV4-2 with TRBJ2-1; D is uncertain. CDR3 protein: CASSQESPSYNEQFF. CDR3 in DNA: TGTGCCAGCAGCCAAGAATCGCCCTCCTACAATGAGCAGTTCTTC.